The clone carrying this TCR beta chain was counted many times. These data come from a study of metastatic and nonmetastatic thyroid tumors. Study-wide context: From malignant and benign thyroid patients, repertoires in blood and in tumor or nodule tissue were compared.

Before thyroid surgery, none of the patients had received any treatment. TCRdb called clones again from the PCR reads with MiXCR. The repertoire holds roughly 20,000 clones, with about 17% as singletons. From germline, CDR1 is SGDLS and CDR2 YYNGEE. The CDR3 sequence is 14 residues long. V lost 3 bases, J lost 1 base, and 10 bases lay in between. This chain links TRBV9 with TRBJ1-1, with D maybe TRBD1 (6 bases). Sequencing used adjacent normal tissue. The receptor's source is a male donor with papillary thyroid cancer or a benign thyroid nodule (not recorded which). Some clones in this sample may be carry-over from other donors' samples. This CDR3 reads CASSEGGSNTEAFF. CDR3 DNA sequence: TGTGCCAGCAGCGAGGGGGGTTCGAACACTGAAGCTTTCTTT.